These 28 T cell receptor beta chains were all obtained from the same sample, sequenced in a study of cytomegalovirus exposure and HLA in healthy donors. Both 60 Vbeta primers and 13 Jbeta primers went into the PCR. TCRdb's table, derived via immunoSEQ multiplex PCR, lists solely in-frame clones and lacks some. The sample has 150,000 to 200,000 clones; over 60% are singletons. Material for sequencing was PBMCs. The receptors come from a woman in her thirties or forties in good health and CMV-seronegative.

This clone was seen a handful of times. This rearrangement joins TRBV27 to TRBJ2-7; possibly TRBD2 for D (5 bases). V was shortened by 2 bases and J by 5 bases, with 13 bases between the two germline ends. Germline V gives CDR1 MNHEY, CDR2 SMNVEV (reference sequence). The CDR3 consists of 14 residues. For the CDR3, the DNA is TGTGCCAGCAGTTTAGGAGAGGGTGTCCACGAGCAGTACTTC. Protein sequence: CASSLGEGVHEQYF.

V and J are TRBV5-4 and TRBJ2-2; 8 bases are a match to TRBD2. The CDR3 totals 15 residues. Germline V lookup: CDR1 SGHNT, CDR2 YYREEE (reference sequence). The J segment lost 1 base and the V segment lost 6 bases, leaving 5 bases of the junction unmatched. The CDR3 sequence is CASTGRGGNTGELFF. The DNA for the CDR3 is TGTGCCAGCACCGGGAGGGGGGGGAACACCGGGGAGCTGTTTTTT.

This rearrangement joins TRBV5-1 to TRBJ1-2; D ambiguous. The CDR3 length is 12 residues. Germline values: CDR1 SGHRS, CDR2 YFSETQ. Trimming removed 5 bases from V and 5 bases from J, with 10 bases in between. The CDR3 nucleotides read TGCGCCAGCAGTGAGGATAGGTATGGCTACACCTTC. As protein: CASSEDRYGYTF.

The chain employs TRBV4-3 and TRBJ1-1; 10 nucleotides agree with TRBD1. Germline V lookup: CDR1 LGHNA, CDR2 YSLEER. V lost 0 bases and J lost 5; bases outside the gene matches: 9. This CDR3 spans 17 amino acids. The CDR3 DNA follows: TGCGCCAGCAGCCAAGAGGCATATAGGACAGGGGGGACTGAAGCTTTCTTT. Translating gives CASSQEAYRTGGTEAFF.

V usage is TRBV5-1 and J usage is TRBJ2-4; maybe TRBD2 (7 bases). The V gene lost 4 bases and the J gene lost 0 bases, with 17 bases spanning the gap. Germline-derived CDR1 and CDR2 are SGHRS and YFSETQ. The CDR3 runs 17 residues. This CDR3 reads CASSPEWGGPAKNIQYF. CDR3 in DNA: TGCGCCAGCAGCCCGGAATGGGGGGGGCCAGCCAAAAACATTCAGTACTTC.

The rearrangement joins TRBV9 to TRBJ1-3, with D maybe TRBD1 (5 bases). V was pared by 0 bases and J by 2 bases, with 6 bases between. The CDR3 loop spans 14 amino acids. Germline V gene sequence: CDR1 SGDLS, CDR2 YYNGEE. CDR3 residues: CASSVEGAGNTIYF. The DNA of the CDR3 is TGTGCCAGCAGCGTAGAAGGGGCTGGAAACACCATATATTTT.

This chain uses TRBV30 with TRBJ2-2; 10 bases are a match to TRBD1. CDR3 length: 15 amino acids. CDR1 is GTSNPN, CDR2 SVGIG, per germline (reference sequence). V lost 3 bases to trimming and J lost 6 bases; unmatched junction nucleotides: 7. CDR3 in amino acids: CAWSPGQGWSGELFF. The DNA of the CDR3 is TGTGCCTGGAGCCCGGGACAGGGGTGGTCCGGGGAGCTGTTTTTT.

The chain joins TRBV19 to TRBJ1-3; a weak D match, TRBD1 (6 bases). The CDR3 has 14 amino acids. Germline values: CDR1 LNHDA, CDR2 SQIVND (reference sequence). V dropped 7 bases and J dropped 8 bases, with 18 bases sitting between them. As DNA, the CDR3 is TGTGCCAGTATCCCTTCCCCAGGGGATGACACCATATATTTT. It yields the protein CASIPSPGDDTIYF.

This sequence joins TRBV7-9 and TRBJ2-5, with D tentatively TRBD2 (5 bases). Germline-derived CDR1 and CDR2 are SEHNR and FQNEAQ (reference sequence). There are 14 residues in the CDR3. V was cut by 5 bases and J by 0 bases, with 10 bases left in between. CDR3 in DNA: TGTGCCAGCAGCCGGACTGCATACCAAGAGACCCAGTACTTC. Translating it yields CASSRTAYQETQYF.

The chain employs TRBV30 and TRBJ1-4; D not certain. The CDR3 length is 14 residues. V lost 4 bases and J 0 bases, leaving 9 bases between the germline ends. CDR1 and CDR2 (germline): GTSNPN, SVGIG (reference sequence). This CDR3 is CAWNPRATNEKLFF. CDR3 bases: TGTGCCTGGAATCCCCGGGCAACTAATGAAAAACTGTTTTTT.

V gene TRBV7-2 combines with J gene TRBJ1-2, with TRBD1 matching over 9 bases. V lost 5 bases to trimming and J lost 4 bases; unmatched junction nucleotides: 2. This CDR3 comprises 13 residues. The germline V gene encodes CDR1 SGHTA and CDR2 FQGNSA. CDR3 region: CASSRDRAYGYTF. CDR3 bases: TGTGCCAGCAGCCGGGACAGGGCCTATGGCTACACCTTC.

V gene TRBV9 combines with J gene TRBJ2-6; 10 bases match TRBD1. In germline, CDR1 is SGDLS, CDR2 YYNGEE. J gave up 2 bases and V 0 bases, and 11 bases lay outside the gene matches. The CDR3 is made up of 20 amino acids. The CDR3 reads CASSVAAPATGGTGANVLTF. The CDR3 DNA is TGTGCCAGCAGCGTAGCCGCCCCCGCGACAGGGGGCACTGGGGCCAACGTCCTGACTTTC.

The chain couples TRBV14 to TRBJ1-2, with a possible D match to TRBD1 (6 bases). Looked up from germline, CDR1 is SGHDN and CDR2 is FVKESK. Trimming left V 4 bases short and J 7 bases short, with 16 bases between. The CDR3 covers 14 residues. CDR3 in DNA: TGTGCCAGCAGCCCCCTTGGGGGGGCGGGTGGCTACACCTTC. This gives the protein CASSPLGGAGGYTF. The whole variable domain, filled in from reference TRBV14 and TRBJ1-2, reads EAGVTQFPSHSVIEKGQTVTLRCDPISGHDNLYWYRRVMGKEIKFLLHFVKESKQDESGMPNNRFLAERTGGTYSTLKVQPAELEDSGVYFCASSPLGGAGGYTFGSGTRLTVV.

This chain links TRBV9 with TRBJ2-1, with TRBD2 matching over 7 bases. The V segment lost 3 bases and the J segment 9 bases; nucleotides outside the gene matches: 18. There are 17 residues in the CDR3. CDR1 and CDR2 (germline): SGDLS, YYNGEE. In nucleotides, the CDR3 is TGTGCCAGCAGCGGAGAAAACCGGGACTACCGAGGAAGTGAGCAGTTCTTC. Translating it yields CASSGENRDYRGSEQFF.

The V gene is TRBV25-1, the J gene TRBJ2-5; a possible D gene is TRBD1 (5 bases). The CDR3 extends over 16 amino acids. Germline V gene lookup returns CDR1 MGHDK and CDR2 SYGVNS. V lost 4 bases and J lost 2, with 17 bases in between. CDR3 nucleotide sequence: TGTGCCAGCAGTGCGGCAGGGAAGCCCCGACAAGAGACCCAGTACTTC. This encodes CASSAAGKPRQETQYF.

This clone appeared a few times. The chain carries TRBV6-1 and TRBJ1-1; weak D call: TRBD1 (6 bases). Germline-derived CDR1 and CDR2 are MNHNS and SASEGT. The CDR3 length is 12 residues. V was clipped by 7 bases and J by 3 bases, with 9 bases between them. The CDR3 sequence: CASNNRDTEAFF. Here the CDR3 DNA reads TGTGCCAGCAATAACAGGGACACTGAAGCTTTCTTT.

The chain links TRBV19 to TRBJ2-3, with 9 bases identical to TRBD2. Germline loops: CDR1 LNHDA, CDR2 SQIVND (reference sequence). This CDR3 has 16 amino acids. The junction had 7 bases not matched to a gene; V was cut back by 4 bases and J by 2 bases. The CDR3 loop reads CASSTGMGLATDTQYF. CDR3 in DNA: TGTGCCAGTAGTACTGGGATGGGACTAGCCACAGATACGCAGTATTTT.

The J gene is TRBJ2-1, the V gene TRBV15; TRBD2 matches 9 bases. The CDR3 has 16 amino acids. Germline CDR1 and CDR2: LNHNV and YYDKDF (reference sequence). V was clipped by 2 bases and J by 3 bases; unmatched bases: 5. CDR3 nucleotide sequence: TGTGCCACCAGCAGATTAGCGGGAGTCGTCTACAATGAGCAGTTCTTC. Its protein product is CATSRLAGVVYNEQFF.

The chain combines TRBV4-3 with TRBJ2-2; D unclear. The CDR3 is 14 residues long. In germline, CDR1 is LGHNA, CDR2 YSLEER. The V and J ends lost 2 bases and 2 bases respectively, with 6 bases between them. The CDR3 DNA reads TGCGCCAGCAGCCAAAATCATAACACCGGGGAGCTGTTTTTT. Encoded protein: CASSQNHNTGELFF.

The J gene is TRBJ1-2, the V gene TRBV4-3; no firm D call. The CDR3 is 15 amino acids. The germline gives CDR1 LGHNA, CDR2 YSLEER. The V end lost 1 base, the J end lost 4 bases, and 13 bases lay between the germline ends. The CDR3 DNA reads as TGCGCCAGCAGCCAAGCTCCCGGAGGGAGCTATGGCTACACCTTC. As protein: CASSQAPGGSYGYTF.

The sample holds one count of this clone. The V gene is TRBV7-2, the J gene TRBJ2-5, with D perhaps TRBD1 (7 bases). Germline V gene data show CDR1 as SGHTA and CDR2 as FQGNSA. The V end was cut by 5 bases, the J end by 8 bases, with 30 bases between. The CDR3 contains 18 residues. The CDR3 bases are TGTGCCAGCAGCCCCAGGCGGGACAGCATTACGAGCAAGTTTACCCAGTACTTC. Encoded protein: CASSPRRDSITSKFTQYF.

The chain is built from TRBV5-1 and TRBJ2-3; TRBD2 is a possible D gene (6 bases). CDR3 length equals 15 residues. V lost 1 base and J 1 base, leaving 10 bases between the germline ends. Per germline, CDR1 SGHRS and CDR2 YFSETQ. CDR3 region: CASSLKTGGTDTQYF. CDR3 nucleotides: TGCGCCAGCAGCTTGAAAACGGGGGGCACAGATACGCAGTATTTT.

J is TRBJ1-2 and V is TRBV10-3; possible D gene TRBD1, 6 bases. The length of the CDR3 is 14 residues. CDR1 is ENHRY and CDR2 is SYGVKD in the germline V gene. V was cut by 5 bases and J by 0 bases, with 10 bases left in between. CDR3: CAISSGAPNYGYTF. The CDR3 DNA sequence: TGTGCCATCAGTTCAGGGGCTCCTAACTATGGCTACACCTTC.

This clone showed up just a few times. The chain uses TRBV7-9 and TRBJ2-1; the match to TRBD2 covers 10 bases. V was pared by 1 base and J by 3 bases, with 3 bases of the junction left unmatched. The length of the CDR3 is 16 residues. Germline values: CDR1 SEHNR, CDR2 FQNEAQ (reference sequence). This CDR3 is CASSLGTSGNYNEQFF. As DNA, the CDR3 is TGTGCCAGCAGCTTAGGGACTAGCGGAAACTACAATGAGCAGTTCTTC. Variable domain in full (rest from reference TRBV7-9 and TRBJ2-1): DTGVSQNPRHKITKRGQNVTFRCDPISEHNRLYWYRQTLGQGPEFLTYFQNEAQLEKSRLLSDRFSAERPKGSFSTLEIQRTEQGDSAMYLCASSLGTSGNYNEQFFGPGTRLTVL.

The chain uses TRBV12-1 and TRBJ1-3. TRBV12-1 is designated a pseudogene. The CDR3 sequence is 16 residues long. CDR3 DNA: TGTGCCAGCAGCTTTGCGCAAAGGGAAGGGGGGGACACCATATATTTT. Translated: CASSFAQREGGDTIYF.

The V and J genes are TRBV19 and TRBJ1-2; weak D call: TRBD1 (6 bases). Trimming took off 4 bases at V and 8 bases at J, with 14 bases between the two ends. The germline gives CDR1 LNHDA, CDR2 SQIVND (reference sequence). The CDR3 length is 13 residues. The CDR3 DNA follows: TGTGCCAGTAGTAAACAGGGTGTCGTAGGCTACACCTTC. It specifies CASSKQGVVGYTF.

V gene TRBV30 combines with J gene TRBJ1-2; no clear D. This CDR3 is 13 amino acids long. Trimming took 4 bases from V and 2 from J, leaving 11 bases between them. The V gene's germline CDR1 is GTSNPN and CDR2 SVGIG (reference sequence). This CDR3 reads CAWKAGLNYGYTF. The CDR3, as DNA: TGTGCCTGGAAAGCAGGCCTCAACTATGGCTACACCTTC.

CDR3: CASKHAGGDTGELFF. Written as DNA, the CDR3 is TGCGCCAGCAAACATGCAGGGGGCGACACCGGGGAGCTGTTTTTT. The V call is TRBV5-1, the J call TRBJ2-2, with 8 bases lining up with TRBD1. Germline lookup yields CDR1 SGHRS and CDR2 YFSETQ. Losses at the gene ends were 6 bases for V and 3 bases for J; bases not matched to a gene: 7. The CDR3 loop spans 15 amino acids. The variable domain in full, completed from reference TRBV5-1 and TRBJ2-2, reads KAGVTQTPRYLIKTRGQQVTLSCSPISGHRSVSWYQQTPGQGLQFLFEYFSETQRNKGNFPGRFSGRQFSNSRSEMNVSTLELGDSALYLCASKHAGGDTGELFFGEGSRLTVL.